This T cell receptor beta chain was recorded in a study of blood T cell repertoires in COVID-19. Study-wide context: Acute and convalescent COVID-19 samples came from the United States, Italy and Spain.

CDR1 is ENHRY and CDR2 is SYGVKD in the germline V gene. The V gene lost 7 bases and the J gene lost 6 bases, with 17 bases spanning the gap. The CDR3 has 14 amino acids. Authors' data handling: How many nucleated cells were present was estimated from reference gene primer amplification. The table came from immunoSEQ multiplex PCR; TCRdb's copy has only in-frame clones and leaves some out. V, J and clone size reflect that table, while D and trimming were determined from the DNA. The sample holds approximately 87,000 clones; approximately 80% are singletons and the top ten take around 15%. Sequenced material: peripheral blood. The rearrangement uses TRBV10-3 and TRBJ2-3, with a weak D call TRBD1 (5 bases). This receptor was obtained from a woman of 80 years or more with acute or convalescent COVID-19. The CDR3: CAINPKGDGDTQYF. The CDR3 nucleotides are TGTGCCATCAACCCCAAAGGGGATGGGGATACGCAGTATTTT.